This T cell receptor (beta chain) was sequenced in a study of graft-versus-host responses after intestinal transplantation. Study-wide background: Recipients were all induced with anti-thymocyte globulin, then given tacrolimus and steroids for around 3 years. Overall study results and limits: GvH clones were identified in recipient marrow, with some first appearing in ileum or blood.

The CDR3 is made up of 13 amino acids. Unmatched junction bases numbered 8, after V lost 7 bases and J lost 5 bases. The V gene's germline CDR1 is SGHAT and CDR2 FQNNGV. Regarding this clone: The target antigen is unknown.

The assay was immunoSEQ multiplex PCR, and TCRdb's table has in-frame clones only and misses some. The sample shows roughly 15,000 clones, around 69% of them seen only once. Processing of graft tissue released intraepithelial and lamina propria lymphocytes. This chain links TRBV11-2 with TRBJ2-7; TRBD1 matches 7 bases. The material sequenced was ileum tissue, taken 16 days after intestinal transplant. This TCR came from a human patient who received an intestinal transplant, so some T cells may come from the graft donor. The CDR3 DNA reads as TGTGCCAGCACCCCGCCTGGGACAGACGAGCAGTACTTC. As protein: CASTPPGTDEQYF.